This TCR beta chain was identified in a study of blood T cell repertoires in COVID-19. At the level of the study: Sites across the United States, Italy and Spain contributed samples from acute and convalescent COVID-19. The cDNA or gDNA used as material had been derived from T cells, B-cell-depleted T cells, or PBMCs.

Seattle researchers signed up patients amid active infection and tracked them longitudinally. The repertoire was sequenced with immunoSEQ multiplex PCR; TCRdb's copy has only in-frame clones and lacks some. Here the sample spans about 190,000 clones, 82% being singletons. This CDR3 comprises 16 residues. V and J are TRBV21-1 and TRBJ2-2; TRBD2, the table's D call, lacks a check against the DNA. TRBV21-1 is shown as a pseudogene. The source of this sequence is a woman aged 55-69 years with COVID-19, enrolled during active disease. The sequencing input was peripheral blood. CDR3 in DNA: TGTGCCAGGGCTCCGGAGACTAGCGGGAACACCGGGGAGCTGTTTTTT. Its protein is CARAPETSGNTGELFF.